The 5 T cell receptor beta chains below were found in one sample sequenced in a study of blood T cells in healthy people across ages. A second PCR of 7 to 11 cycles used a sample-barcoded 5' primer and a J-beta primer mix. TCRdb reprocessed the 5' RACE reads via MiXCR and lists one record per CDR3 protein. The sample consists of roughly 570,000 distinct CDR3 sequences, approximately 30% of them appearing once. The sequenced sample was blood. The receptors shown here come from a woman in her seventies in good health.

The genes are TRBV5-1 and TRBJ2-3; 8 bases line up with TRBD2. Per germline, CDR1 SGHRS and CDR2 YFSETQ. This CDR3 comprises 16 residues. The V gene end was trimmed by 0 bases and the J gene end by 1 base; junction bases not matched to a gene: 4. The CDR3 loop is CASSLAMRGGTDTQYF. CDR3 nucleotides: TGCGCCAGCAGCTTGGCCATGCGGGGGGGCACAGATACGCAGTATTTT.

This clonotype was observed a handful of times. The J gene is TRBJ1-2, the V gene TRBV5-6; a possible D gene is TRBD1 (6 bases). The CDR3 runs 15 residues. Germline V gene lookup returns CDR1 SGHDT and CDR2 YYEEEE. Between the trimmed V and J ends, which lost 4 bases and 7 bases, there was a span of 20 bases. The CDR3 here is CASSPDWTVDSGYTF. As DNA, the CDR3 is TGTGCCAGCAGCCCCGACTGGACAGTGGATAGTGGCTACACCTTC.

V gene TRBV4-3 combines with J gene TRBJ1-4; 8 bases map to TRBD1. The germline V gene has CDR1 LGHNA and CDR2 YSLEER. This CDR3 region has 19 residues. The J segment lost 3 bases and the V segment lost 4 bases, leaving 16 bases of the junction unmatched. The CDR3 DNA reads TGCGCCAGCAGCCGCCATACAGGGGGAGGAACGTTGTCTAATGAAAAACTGTTTTTT. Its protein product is CASSRHTGGGTLSNEKLFF.

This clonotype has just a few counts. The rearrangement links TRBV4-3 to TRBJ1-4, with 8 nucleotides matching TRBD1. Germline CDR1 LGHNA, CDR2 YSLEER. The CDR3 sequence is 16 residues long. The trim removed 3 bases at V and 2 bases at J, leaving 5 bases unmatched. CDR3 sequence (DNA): TGCGCCAGCAGCCACGGACAGGGTGGCACTAATGAAAAACTGTTTTTT. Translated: CASSHGQGGTNEKLFF.

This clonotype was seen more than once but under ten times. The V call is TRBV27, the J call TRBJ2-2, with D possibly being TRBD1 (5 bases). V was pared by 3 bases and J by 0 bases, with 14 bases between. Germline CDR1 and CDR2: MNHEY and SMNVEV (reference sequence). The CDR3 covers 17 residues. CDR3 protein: CASSFHKGSTNTGELFF. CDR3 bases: TGTGCCAGCAGTTTTCATAAGGGGTCAACGAACACCGGGGAGCTGTTTTTT.